Each of the 28 T cell receptor beta chains below was sequenced from the same sample in a study of cytotoxic CD8 clonotypes in ibrutinib-treated CLL. Here immunoSEQ multiplex PCR was the method, and the copy in TCRdb shows in-frame clones only, minus some. The sample includes more than 200,000 clones, 70% of them seen just once. Sequencing used PBMCs, obtained after 24 months of ibrutinib treatment. The source is a human donor with chronic lymphocytic leukemia.

This clone was seen only a few times. The CDR3 DNA reads TGTGCCAGCTCACCCGGACAGGGCGGGACTACCACTGAAGCTTTCTTT. Protein product: CASSPGQGGTTTEAFF. The V gene is TRBV18, the J gene TRBJ1-1; 8 nucleotides align to TRBD1. The CDR3 is 16 residues long. Germline CDR1 and CDR2: KGHSH and LQKENI. V lost 3 bases, J lost 4 bases, and 10 bases stayed unmatched.

This clone was picked up a small number of times. V is TRBV28 and J is TRBJ1-2; unclear D gene. The germline V and J ends were trimmed by 5 bases and 5 bases, with 15 bases remaining between them. The CDR3 spans 14 residues. CDR1 and CDR2 from the germline V gene are MDHEN and SYDVKM. CDR3 bases: TGTGCCAGCAGTCCCCCTACCCGGGGATATGGCTACACCTTC. This gives the protein CASSPPTRGYGYTF.

CDR3: CAWRGQPNTEAFF. For the CDR3, the DNA is TGTGCCTGGAGGGGACAGCCGAACACTGAAGCTTTCTTT. This chain uses TRBV30 with TRBJ1-1, with 7 bases aligning to TRBD1. This CDR3 is 13 amino acids long. The germline CDR1 and CDR2 sequences are GTSNPN and SVGIG (reference sequence). J lost 1 base, V lost 3 bases, and 2 bases had no gene match.

CDR3 protein: CSASATGELFF. The CDR3 nucleotides read TGCAGTGCTAGTGCCACCGGGGAGCTGTTTTTT. V and J are TRBV20-1 and TRBJ2-2; D call uncertain. V shed 3 bases and J shed 4 bases, with 3 bases lying between them. Germline V lookup: CDR1 DFQATT, CDR2 SNEGSKA (reference sequence). The CDR3 is made up of 11 amino acids.

This rearrangement joins TRBV6-6 to TRBJ1-1; no firm D call. From germline, CDR1 is MNHNY and CDR2 SVGAGI (reference sequence). V was pared by 6 bases and J by 1 base, with 15 bases between. The CDR3 runs 15 residues. Written as DNA, the CDR3 is TGTGCCAGCAGGGCCTCCGGGAAGGAGAACACTGAAGCTTTCTTT. It translates to CASRASGKENTEAFF.

This clone was counted a single time. The chain is built from TRBV11-3 and TRBJ2-2, with D unclear. Trimming removed 5 bases from V and 6 bases from J, with 7 bases in between. Germline loops: CDR1 SGHNT, CDR2 YENEEA. The CDR3 loop spans 12 amino acids. Written as DNA, the CDR3 is TGTGCCAGCAGCCCCGTATCCGGGGAGCTGTTTTTT. This sequence encodes CASSPVSGELFF. Full variable domain (remainder filled in from reference TRBV11-3 and TRBJ2-2): EAGVVQSPRYKIIEKKQPVAFWCNPISGHNTLYWYLQNLGQGPELLIRYENEEAVDDSQLPKDRFSAERLKGVDSTLKIQPAELGDSAVYLCASSPVSGELFFGEGSRLTVL.

The rearrangement links TRBV7-9 to TRBJ2-7; maybe TRBD1 (6 bases). This CDR3 has 15 residues. V lost 5 bases and J lost 1, with 15 bases in between. The germline V gene has CDR1 SEHNR and CDR2 FQNEAQ (reference sequence). The CDR3 spells CASSADRKHSYEQYF. The CDR3 coding sequence is TGTGCCAGCAGCGCCGACAGGAAGCATTCCTACGAGCAGTACTTC.

The chain couples TRBV6-4 to TRBJ1-5; no reliable D call. The germline gives CDR1 MRHNA, CDR2 SNTAGT. CDR3 length equals 14 residues. The V end lost 3 bases, the J end lost 2 bases, and 8 bases lay between the germline ends. Here the CDR3 reads CASSEAGGNQPQHF. As DNA, the CDR3 is TGTGCCAGCAGTGAAGCCGGCGGCAATCAGCCCCAGCATTTT.

The CDR3 reads CASSPTPRLAGLFNEQFF. The CDR3 DNA sequence: TGCGCCAGCAGCCCGACCCCTAGACTAGCGGGACTTTTCAATGAGCAGTTCTTC. V is TRBV5-1 and J is TRBJ2-1; 11 positions agree with TRBD2. V gave up 4 bases and J gave up 6 bases; unmatched junction bases: 15. The CDR3 runs to 18 residues. The germline gives CDR1 SGHRS, CDR2 YFSETQ.

This sequence joins TRBV2 and TRBJ2-3, with D perhaps matching TRBD2 (6 bases). CDR1 and CDR2 from the germline V gene are SNHLY and FYNNEI. The CDR3 runs to 15 residues. Trimming shortened V by 10 bases and J by 4 bases, and 21 bases separated the two germline ends. The CDR3 nucleotides are TGTGCCACTCCGGGAGCCCGAAGGTTCGCAGATACGCAGTATTTT. Its translation: CATPGARRFADTQYF.

This sequence joins TRBV19 and TRBJ1-2; D unclear. The germline V and J ends were trimmed by 9 bases and 7 bases, with 9 bases remaining between them. The CDR3 covers 10 residues. Germline V gives CDR1 LNHDA, CDR2 SQIVND (reference sequence). The CDR3 loop is CASAGRGYTF. In DNA, the CDR3 is TGTGCCAGCGCAGGTCGTGGCTACACCTTC.

The sample holds a few counts of this clone. This chain uses TRBV15 with TRBJ2-7, with D tentatively TRBD2 (5 bases). CDR1 is LNHNV and CDR2 is YYDKDF in the germline V gene (reference sequence). The CDR3 length is 13 residues. The germline V and J ends were trimmed by 0 bases and 6 bases, with 9 bases remaining between them. Written as DNA, the CDR3 is TGTGCCACCAGCAGAGAAGTGAGGGTCGAGCAGTACTTC. Protein sequence: CATSREVRVEQYF.

The table lists this clone with a few counts. V usage is TRBV19 and J usage is TRBJ2-5; TRBD2 matches 9 bases. Trimming removed 5 bases from V and 4 bases from J; junction bases left unmatched: 8. Germline CDR1 LNHDA, CDR2 SQIVND (reference sequence). The CDR3 is 15 residues long. The CDR3 is CASSPDSGSGETQYF. The CDR3 nucleotides are TGTGCCAGTAGTCCTGATAGCGGGAGTGGAGAGACCCAGTACTTC.

The sample holds one count of this clone. The V call is TRBV18, the J call TRBJ2-7; tentatively, D is TRBD1 (5 bases). The CDR3 totals 13 residues. Germline CDR1 KGHSH, CDR2 LQKENI. V shed 0 bases and J shed 3 bases, with 6 bases lying between them. In DNA, the CDR3 is TGTGCCAGCTCACCACCTGACAGCTACGAGCAGTACTTC. This encodes CASSPPDSYEQYF.

The V gene is TRBV29-1, the J gene TRBJ2-7; D may be TRBD1 or TRBD2 (6 bases each). Germline CDR1 is SQVTM and CDR2 is ANQGSEA. The CDR3 consists of 15 residues. The V end lost 3 bases, the J end lost 3 bases, and 18 bases lay between the germline ends. In nucleotides, the CDR3 is TGCAGCGTTGAGAAGCCGAGGGGGGAGCTCTACGAGCAGTACTTC. Protein product: CSVEKPRGELYEQYF.

This rearrangement joins TRBV7-9 to TRBJ2-5; D might be TRBD1 or TRBD2, each matching 5 bases. Germline values: CDR1 SEHNR, CDR2 FQNEAQ (reference sequence). Trimming stripped 0 bases from V and 1 base from J, with 12 bases between. This CDR3 contains 16 residues. CDR3 coding DNA: TGTGCCAGCAGCTTAGCAGTCGGGGCTTCCCAAGAGACCCAGTACTTC. The encoded protein is CASSLAVGASQETQYF.

This chain uses TRBV2 with TRBJ2-5; TRBD2 matches at 8 bases. CDR3 size: 15 residues. With 3 bases clipped from V and 5 bases from J, the junction kept 8 bases outside the gene matches. The V gene's germline CDR1 is SNHLY and CDR2 FYNNEI. CDR3 nucleotides: TGTGCCAGCAGTGACTTCCTTAGCGGGAAGGAGACCCAGTACTTC. The encoded protein is CASSDFLSGKETQYF.

The sample holds one count of this clone. The gene calls are TRBV7-9 and TRBJ2-7; unclear D gene. The germline V gene encodes CDR1 SEHNR and CDR2 FQNEAQ (reference sequence). V was clipped by 4 bases and J by 0 bases, with 7 bases between them. The CDR3 consists of 13 residues. This CDR3 reads CASSSTNSYEQYF. The CDR3 DNA reads TGTGCCAGCAGCTCCACTAACTCCTACGAGCAGTACTTC.

Here the CDR3 reads CASSLTPGTLRNTGELFF. The CDR3 DNA sequence: TGTGCCAGCAGCTTAACACCCGGGACTTTAAGAAACACCGGGGAGCTGTTTTTT. This chain links TRBV7-3 with TRBJ2-2; possibly TRBD2 for D (6 bases). Per germline, CDR1 SGHTA and CDR2 FQGTGA. V lost 0 bases and J 2 bases, leaving 16 bases between the germline ends. CDR3 length: 18 amino acids.

The chain combines TRBV5-6 with TRBJ2-5; 7 nucleotides line up with TRBD1. Trimming at V came to 3 bases and at J to 2 bases, leaving 7 bases not matched to a gene. This CDR3 spans 15 amino acids. Germline CDR1 and CDR2: SGHDT and YYEEEE. CDR3 loop: CASSSSGQLQETQYF. The CDR3 bases are TGTGCCAGCAGCTCCTCGGGACAGTTACAAGAGACCCAGTACTTC.

The J gene is TRBJ1-4, the V gene TRBV18; D possibly corresponds to TRBD1 (6 bases). Trimming removed 3 bases at V and 7 bases at J, with 15 bases between. The CDR3 sequence is 15 residues long. Germline CDR1 reads KGHSH; CDR2 reads LQKENI. The CDR3 coding sequence is TGTGCCAGCTCACCGAACTGGGGGCGGGGTGAAAAACTGTTTTTT. It is translated as CASSPNWGRGEKLFF.

This clone has just a few counts. The chain combines TRBV19 with TRBJ2-7; TRBD1 agrees at 7 bases. Germline V gene lookup returns CDR1 LNHDA and CDR2 SQIVND (reference sequence). V lost 9 bases and J lost 3; bases outside the gene matches: 2. This CDR3 spans 11 amino acids. CDR3 protein: CASRGSYEQYF. The CDR3 DNA follows: TGTGCCAGCAGGGGGAGCTACGAGCAGTACTTC.

The chain couples TRBV6-5 to TRBJ1-1; 8 nucleotides align to TRBD1. CDR1 and CDR2 from the germline V gene are MNHEY and SVGAGI. The CDR3 is made up of 13 amino acids. V was clipped by 7 bases and J by 4 bases; unmatched bases: 5. The CDR3 nucleotides are TGTGCCAGCAAGAAAACAGGGGGCACTGAAGCTTTCTTT. This codes for CASKKTGGTEAFF.

The chain employs TRBV4-2 and TRBJ2-7; perhaps TRBD2 as D (6 bases). Trimming cost V 0 bases and J 2 bases, with 14 bases left between them. Germline CDR1 is LGHNA and CDR2 is YNFKEQ. The CDR3 has 16 amino acids. The DNA for the CDR3 is TGTGCCAGCAGCCAAGATCCGGCTAGCGCAACCTACGAGCAGTACTTC. This codes for CASSQDPASATYEQYF.

V gene TRBV21-1 combines with J gene TRBJ2-5; the tabulated D call, TRBD1, remains unverified against the DNA. TRBV21-1 is a known pseudogene. The CDR3 has 16 residues. This chain's CDR3 is CATPKEGQPELETQYF. The DNA for the CDR3 is TGTGCCACCCCAAAAGAGGGACAGCCCGAGTTAGAGACCCAGTACTTC.

This sequence joins TRBV20-1 and TRBJ2-3, with D perhaps matching TRBD1 (6 bases). CDR3 length equals 11 residues. With 6 bases removed from V and 6 bases from J, the gap between germline ends came to 10 bases. CDR1 and CDR2 from the germline V gene are DFQATT and SNEGSKA (reference sequence). The CDR3 loop is CSANQGDTQYF. DNA of the CDR3: TGCAGTGCCAACCAGGGGGATACGCAGTATTTT.

The gene calls are TRBV5-1 and TRBJ2-7; 7 bases are a match to TRBD2. This CDR3 is 13 amino acids long. V shed 2 bases, J shed 6 bases, and the junction held 5 bases outside the gene matches. Germline CDR1 and CDR2: SGHRS and YFSETQ. CDR3 nucleotide sequence: TGCGCCAGCAGCTTTTTAGGGGAGGGCGAGCAGTACTTC. Its translation: CASSFLGEGEQYF. The variable domain in full, with the rest retrieved from reference TRBV5-1 and TRBJ2-7, is KAGVTQTPRYLIKTRGQQVTLSCSPISGHRSVSWYQQTPGQGLQFLFEYFSETQRNKGNFPGRFSGRQFSNSRSEMNVSTLELGDSALYLCASSFLGEGEQYFGPGTRLTVT.

This clone was seen only once. Here the CDR3 reads CASSLRGLTGAGLSSYNEQFF. In DNA, the CDR3 is TGTGCCAGCAGTTTACGAGGCCTAACGGGAGCCGGTCTGAGCTCCTACAATGAGCAGTTCTTC. The chain couples TRBV28 to TRBJ2-1, with a possible D match to TRBD2 (6 bases). Germline V gives CDR1 MDHEN, CDR2 SYDVKM. The V gene lost 2 bases and the J gene lost 0 bases, with 26 bases spanning the gap. This CDR3 is 21 amino acids long.